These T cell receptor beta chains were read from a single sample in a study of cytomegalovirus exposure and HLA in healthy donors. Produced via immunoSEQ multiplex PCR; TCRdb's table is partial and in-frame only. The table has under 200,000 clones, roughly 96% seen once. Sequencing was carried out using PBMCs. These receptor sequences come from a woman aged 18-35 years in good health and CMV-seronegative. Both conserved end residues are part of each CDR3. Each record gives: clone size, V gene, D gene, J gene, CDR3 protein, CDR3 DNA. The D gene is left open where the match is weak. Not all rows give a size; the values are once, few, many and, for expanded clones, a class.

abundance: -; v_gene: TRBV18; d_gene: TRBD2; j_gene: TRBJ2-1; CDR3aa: CASSSGLAGFF; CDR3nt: TGTGCCAGCTCATCCGGACTAGCGGGCTTCTTC
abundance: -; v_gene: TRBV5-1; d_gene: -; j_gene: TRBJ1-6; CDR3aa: CASSLEGDSNSPLHF; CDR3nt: TGCGCCAGCAGCTTGGAAGGGGATTCTAATTCACCCCTCCACTTT
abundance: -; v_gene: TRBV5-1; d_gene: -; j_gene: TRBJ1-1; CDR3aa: CASSLTGTNTEAFF; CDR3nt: TGCGCCAGCAGCTTGACAGGGACGAACACTGAAGCTTTCTTT
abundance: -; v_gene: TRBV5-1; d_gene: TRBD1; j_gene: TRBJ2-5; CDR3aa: CASSSGQLEETQYF; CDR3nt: TGCGCCAGCAGCTCGGGACAGTTGGAAGAGACCCAGTACTTC
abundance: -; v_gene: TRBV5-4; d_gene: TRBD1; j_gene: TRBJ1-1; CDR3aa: CASSSMGQMNTEAFF; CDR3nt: TGTGCCAGCAGCTCGATGGGACAGATGAACACTGAAGCTTTCTTT
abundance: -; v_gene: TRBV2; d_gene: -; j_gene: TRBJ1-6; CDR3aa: CACTGLGNSPLHF; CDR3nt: TGTGCCTGCACAGGGCTAGGGAATTCACCCCTCCACTTT
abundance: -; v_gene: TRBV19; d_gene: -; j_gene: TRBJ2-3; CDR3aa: CASSMGGASTDTQYF; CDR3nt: TGTGCCAGTAGTATGGGCGGGGCTAGCACAGATACGCAGTATTTT
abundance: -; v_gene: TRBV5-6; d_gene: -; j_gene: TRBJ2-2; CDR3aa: CASSLGVTGELFF; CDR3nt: TGTGCCAGCAGCTTGGGCGTCACCGGGGAGCTGTTTTTT
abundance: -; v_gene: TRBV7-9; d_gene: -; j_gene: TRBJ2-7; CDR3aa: CASTRQVGEQYF; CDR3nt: TGTGCCAGCACCCGACAGGTTGGGGAGCAGTACTTC
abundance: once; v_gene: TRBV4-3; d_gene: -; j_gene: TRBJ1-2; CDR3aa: CASSQDWPGGGYGYTF; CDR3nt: TGCGCCAGCAGCCAAGATTGGCCAGGAGGAGGCTATGGCTACACCTTC
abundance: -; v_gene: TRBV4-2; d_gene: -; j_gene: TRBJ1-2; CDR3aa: CASSQDSYGYTF; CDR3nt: TGTGCCAGCAGCCAAGACAGCTATGGCTACACCTTC
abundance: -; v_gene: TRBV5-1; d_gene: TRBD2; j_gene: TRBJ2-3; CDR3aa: CASSLVTSGGMNTQYF; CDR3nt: TGCGCCAGCAGCTTGGTTACTAGCGGGGGTATGAATACGCAGTATTTT
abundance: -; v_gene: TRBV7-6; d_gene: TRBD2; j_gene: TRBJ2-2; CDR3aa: CASSLAGTSGYTGELFF; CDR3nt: TGTGCCAGCAGCTTAGCTGGGACTAGCGGTTACACCGGGGAGCTGTTTTTT
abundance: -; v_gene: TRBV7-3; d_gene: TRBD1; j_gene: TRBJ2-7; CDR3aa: CASSLDSGTGVYEQYF; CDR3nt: TGTGCCAGCAGCTTAGACAGCGGGACAGGGGTCTACGAGCAGTACTTC
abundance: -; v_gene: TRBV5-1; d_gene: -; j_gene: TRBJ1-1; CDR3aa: CASSPQTPGSEAFF; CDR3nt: TGCGCCAGCAGCCCGCAGACTCCGGGATCTGAAGCTTTCTTT
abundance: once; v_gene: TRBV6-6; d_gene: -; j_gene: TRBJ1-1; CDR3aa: CASSQGLGNTEAFF; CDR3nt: TGTGCCAGCAGCCAGGGTCTTGGGAACACTGAAGCTTTCTTT
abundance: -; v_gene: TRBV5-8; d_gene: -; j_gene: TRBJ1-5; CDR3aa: CASSLGDTGNQPQHF; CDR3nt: TGTGCCAGCAGCTTGGGGGACACGGGCAATCAGCCCCAGCATTTT
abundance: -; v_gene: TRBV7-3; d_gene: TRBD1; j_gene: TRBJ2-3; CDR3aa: CASSPTRTGGTDTQYF; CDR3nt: TGTGCCAGCAGCCCAACTAGGACAGGGGGCACAGATACGCAGTATTTT
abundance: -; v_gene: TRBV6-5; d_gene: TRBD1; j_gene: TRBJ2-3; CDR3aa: CASSYSRGRTDTQYF; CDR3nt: TGTGCCAGCAGTTACTCTAGGGGGCGTACAGATACGCAGTATTTT
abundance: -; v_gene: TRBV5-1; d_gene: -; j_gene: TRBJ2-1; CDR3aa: CASSTAEGGRNYNEQFF; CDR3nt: TGCGCCAGCAGCACAGCTGAGGGCGGTCGAAATTACAATGAGCAGTTCTTC
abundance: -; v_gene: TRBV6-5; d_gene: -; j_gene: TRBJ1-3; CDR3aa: CASSYSGSGNTIYF; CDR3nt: TGTGCTAGCAGTTACTCAGGGAGCGGAAACACCATATATTTT
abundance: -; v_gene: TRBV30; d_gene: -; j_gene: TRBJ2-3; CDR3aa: CAWNPRDISTDTQYF; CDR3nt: TGTGCCTGGAACCCTCGGGACATCAGCACAGATACGCAGTATTTT
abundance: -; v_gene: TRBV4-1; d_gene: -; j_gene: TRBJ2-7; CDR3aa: CASSQDIPDSSYEQYF; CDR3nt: TGCGCCAGCAGCCAAGACATCCCCGACAGCTCCTACGAGCAGTACTTC
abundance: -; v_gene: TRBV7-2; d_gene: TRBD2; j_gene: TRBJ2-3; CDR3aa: CASSAIAGGADTQYF; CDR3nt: TGTGCCAGCAGCGCTATAGCGGGGGGCGCAGATACGCAGTATTTT
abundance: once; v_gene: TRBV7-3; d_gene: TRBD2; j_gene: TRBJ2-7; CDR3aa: CASSLRGEGYEQYF; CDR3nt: TGTGCCAGCAGCTTACGGGGGGAGGGCTACGAGCAGTACTTC
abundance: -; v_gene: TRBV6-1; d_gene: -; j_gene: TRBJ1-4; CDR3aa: CASSVQQQRTNEKLFF; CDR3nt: TGTGCCAGCAGTGTTCAACAGCAGAGAACTAATGAAAAACTGTTTTTT
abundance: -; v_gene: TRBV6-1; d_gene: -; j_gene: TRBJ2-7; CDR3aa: CASSDRQRFYEQYF; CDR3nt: TGTGCCAGCAGTGACCGACAGCGATTCTACGAGCAGTACTTC
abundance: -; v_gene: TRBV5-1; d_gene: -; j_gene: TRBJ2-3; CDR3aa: CASSLVQGATDTQYF; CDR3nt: TGCGCCAGCAGCTTGGTCCAGGGCGCCACAGATACGCAGTATTTT
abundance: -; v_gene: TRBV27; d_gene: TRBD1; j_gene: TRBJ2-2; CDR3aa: CASSNHLRDRDGELFF; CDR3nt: TGTGCCAGCAGTAACCACCTTCGGGACAGGGACGGGGAGCTGTTTTTT
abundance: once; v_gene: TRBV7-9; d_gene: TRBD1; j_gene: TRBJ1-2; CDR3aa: CASGYRGPVNYGYTF; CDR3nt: TGTGCCAGCGGCTACAGGGGACCCGTTAACTATGGCTACACCTTC
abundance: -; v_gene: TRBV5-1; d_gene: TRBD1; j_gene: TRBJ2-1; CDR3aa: CASRTGGSYNEQFF; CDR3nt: TGCGCCAGCAGGACAGGGGGCTCCTACAATGAGCAGTTCTTC
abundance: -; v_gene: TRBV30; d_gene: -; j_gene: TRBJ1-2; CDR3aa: CAWSVGALWGYTF; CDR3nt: TGTGCCTGGAGTGTAGGGGCCCTTTGGGGCTACACCTTC
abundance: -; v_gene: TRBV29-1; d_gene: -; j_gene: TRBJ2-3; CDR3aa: CSVERDTDTQYF; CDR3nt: TGCAGCGTTGAACGGGACACAGATACGCAGTATTTT
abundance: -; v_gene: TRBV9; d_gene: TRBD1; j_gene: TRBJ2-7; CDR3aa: CASSFGQGASYEQYF; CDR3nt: TGTGCCAGCAGCTTCGGACAGGGGGCTTCCTACGAGCAGTACTTC
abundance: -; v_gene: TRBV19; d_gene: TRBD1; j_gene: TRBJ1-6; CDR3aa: CASRRQGLENSPLHF; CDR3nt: TGTGCCAGTAGGAGACAGGGTTTAGAGAATTCACCCCTCCACTTT
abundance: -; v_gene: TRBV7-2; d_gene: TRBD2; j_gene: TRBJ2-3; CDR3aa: CASSLEASGATDTQYF; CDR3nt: TGTGCCAGCAGCTTAGAAGCTAGCGGGGCCACAGATACGCAGTATTTT
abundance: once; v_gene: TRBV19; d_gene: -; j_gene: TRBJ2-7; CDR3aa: CASSSLRAGFYEQYF; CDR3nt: TGTGCCAGTAGTTCCCTGCGGGCAGGATTCTACGAGCAGTACTTC
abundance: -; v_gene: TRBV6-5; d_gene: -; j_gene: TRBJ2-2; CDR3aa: CASSSWASRRTGELFF; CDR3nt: TGTGCCAGCAGTTCCTGGGCATCAAGAAGGACCGGGGAGCTGTTTTTT
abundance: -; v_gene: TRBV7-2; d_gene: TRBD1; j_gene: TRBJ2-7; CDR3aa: CASSLNRQGPTSYEQYF; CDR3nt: TGTGCCAGCAGCTTAAATAGACAGGGGCCGACCTCCTACGAGCAGTACTTC
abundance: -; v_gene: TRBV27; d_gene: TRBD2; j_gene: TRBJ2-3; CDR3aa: CASRQFSSGGVSDTQYF; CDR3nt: TGTGCCAGCAGACAATTTTCTAGCGGGGGGGTGTCAGATACGCAGTATTTT
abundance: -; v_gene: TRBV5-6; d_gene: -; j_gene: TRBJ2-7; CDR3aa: CASSLGFQGGVRF; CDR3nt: TGTGCCAGCAGCTTGGGTTTCCAAGGCGGCGTAAGATTC
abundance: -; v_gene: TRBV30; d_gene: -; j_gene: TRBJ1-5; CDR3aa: CAWSVGTPTNQPQHF; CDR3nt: TGTGCCTGGAGTGTTGGCACCCCGACTAATCAGCCCCAGCATTTT
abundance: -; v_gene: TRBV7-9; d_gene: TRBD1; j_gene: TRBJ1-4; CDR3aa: CASSVGTGLQEKLFF; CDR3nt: TGTGCCAGCAGCGTAGGGACAGGCCTTCAGGAAAAACTGTTTTTT
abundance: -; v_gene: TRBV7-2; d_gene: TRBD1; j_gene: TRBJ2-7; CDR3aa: CASSSRSGQGTYEQYF; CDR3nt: TGTGCCAGCAGCTCCCGATCGGGACAGGGGACCTACGAGCAGTACTTC
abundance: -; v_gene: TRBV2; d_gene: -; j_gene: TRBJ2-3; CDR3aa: CASRGDWRGDTQYF; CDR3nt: TGTGCCAGCCGGGGTGACTGGCGCGGGGATACGCAGTATTTT
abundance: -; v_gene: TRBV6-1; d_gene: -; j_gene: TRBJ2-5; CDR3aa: CASSEVPVGTQYF; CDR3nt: TGTGCCAGCAGTGAAGTTCCGGTTGGGACCCAGTACTTC
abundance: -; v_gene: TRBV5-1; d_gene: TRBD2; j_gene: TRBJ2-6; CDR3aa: CASSPAGAGANVLTF; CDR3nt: TGCGCCAGCAGCCCCGCGGGGGCTGGGGCCAACGTCCTGACTTTC
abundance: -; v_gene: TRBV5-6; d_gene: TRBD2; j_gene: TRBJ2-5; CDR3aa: CASSLAGTSGGFQETQYF; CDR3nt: TGTGCCAGCAGCTTGGCCGGGACTAGCGGGGGGTTCCAAGAGACCCAGTACTTC
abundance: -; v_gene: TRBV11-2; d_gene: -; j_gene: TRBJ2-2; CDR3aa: CASSIRSQGTGELFF; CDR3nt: TGTGCCAGCAGTATCCGGTCTCAGGGCACCGGGGAGCTGTTTTTT
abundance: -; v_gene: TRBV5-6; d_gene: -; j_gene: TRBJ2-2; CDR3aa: CASSFQTGVAGELFF; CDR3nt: TGTGCCAGCAGCTTCCAGACAGGAGTCGCCGGGGAGCTGTTTTTT
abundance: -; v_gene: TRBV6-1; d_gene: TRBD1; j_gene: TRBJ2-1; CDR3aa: CASRHTGGARDEQFF; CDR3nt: TGTGCCAGCAGGCACACAGGGGGCGCTCGGGATGAGCAGTTCTTC
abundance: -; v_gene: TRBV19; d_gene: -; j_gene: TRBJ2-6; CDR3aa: CASRATGANVLTF; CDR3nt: TGTGCCAGTAGAGCCACTGGGGCCAACGTCCTGACTTTC
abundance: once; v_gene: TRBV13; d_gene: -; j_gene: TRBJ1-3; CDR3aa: CASSLGDSGNTIYF; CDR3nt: TGTGCCAGCAGCTTAGGGGACAGTGGAAACACCATATATTTT
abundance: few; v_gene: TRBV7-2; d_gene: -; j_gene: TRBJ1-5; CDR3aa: CASSLLTGFNSNQPQHF; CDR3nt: TGTGCCAGCAGCCTCCTTACAGGGTTCAATAGCAATCAGCCCCAGCATTTT